This T cell receptor (beta chain) was sequenced in a study of post-analysis software for immune sequencing data. The CDR3 extends over 13 amino acids. CDR1 and CDR2 from the germline V gene are LNHNV and YYDKDF (reference sequence). V lost 0 bases and J 7 bases, leaving 9 bases between the germline ends. On this clonotype itself: What it binds is unknown.

The library was made from cDNA and included unique molecular identifiers. Using its own MiXCR run on the PCR reads, TCRdb lists one record per CDR3 protein. The data contain under 900,000 distinct CDR3 sequences, around 50% of them singletons. Study results and limitations: Patients used four to six TRBV segments, including TRBV5-6, TRBV5-1 and TRBV20-1, more often than controls.

The chain uses TRBV15 and TRBJ1-2; D is uncertain. The sequence was collected from a girl aged 5-17 years with multiple sclerosis. Sequencing was performed on blood. The CDR3 region is CATSRDRDGGYTF. In DNA form, the CDR3 reads TGTGCCACCAGCAGAGATCGAGACGGTGGCTACACCTTC.